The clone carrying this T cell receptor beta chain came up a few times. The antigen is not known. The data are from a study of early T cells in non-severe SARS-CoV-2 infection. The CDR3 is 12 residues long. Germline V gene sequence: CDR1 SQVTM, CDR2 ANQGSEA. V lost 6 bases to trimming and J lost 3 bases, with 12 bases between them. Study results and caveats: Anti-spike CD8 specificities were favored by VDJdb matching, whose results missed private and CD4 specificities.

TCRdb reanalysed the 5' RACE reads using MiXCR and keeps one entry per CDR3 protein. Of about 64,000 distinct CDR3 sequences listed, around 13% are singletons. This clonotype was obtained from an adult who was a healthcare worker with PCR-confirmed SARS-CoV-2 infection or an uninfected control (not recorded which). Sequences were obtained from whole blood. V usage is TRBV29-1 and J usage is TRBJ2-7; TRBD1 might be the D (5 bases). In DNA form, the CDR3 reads TGCAGCGTCCAACCCAGGGACTACGAGCAGTACTTC. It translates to CSVQPRDYEQYF.